The rows below give T cell receptor beta chains drawn from one sample of a study of Ad26.COV2.S vaccination and SARS-CoV-2 variants. Here immunoSEQ multiplex PCR was the method, and the copy in TCRdb shows in-frame clones only, minus some. The table includes 300,000 to 400,000 clones, around 90% detected once. The specimen was peripheral blood, collected in a trial of Ad26.COV2.S vaccine versus placebo. These receptor sequences come from a person aged 18-60 years who received the Ad26.COV2.S COVID-19 vaccine or a placebo. Both conserved end residues are part of each CDR3. The order of the fields is clone size, V gene, D gene, J gene, CDR3 DNA, CDR3 protein. A D gene is named only where the DNA matches it firmly. Clone size is not always given. Where it is, it says once, few, many or a class for expanded clones.

.	TRBV12-3/TRBV12-4	.	TRBJ1-5	TGTGCCAGCGGGCAACAGCCCCAGCATTTT	CASGQQPQHF
.	TRBV7-2	TRBD2	TRBJ2-7	TGTGCCAGCAGCACGGGATCAGGGACTAGCGGGGGGAAGGAGCAGTACTTC	CASSTGSGTSGGKEQYF
.	TRBV9	.	TRBJ1-3	TGTGCCAGCAGCGTATATGGGCTTGGAAACACCATATATTTT	CASSVYGLGNTIYF
.	TRBV11-3	TRBD2	TRBJ2-1	TGTGCCAGCAGCAAGGGGGTCGCGGGAGGCACCTACAATGAGCAGTTCTTC	CASSKGVAGGTYNEQFF
.	TRBV3-1/TRBV3-2	.	TRBJ1-1	TGTGCCAGCAGCCGAATAACAGGGAGTTGGGCTTTCTTT	CASSRITGSWAFF
.	TRBV7-6	TRBD1	TRBJ2-4	TGTGCCAGCAGCTTAGTGGGGACAGGGAAGGGGAAAACCATTCAGTACTTC	CASSLVGTGKGKTIQYF
.	TRBV10-2	TRBD2	TRBJ2-1	TGCGCCAGCACGGGAGGGCCTCGCGATGAGCAGTTCTTC	CASTGGPRDEQFF
few	TRBV6-5	.	TRBJ1-5	TGTGCCAGCAGTTATCAGGGTTGGCAGCCCCAGCATTTT	CASSYQGWQPQHF
.	TRBV18	.	TRBJ2-7	TGTGCCAGCTCACCACAGACGGATTCCTACGAGCAGTACTTC	CASSPQTDSYEQYF
.	TRBV11-2	.	TRBJ2-5	TGTGCCAGCAGCTTAGGTGTCCCAGGGGGGAGGGAGACCCAGTACTTC	CASSLGVPGGRETQYF
.	TRBV27	TRBD2	TRBJ2-1	TGTGCCAGCAGCCCCGGACTAGCGGGAGGGCCTCGGAATGAGCAGTTCTTC	CASSPGLAGGPRNEQFF
.	TRBV7-2	.	TRBJ2-5	TGTGCCAGCCTCTTGGGGGACCTGTACCAAGAGACCCAGTACTTC	CASLLGDLYQETQYF
.	TRBV3-1/TRBV3-2	.	TRBJ1-1	TGTGCCAGCAGCCGTCGTGCGGCCACTGAAGCTTTCTTT	CASSRRAATEAFF
.	TRBV29-1	.	TRBJ1-4	TGCAGCGTTGCATGGGTCTCAAACCGGGACGCAACTAATGAAAAACTGTTTTTT	CSVAWVSNRDATNEKLFF
.	TRBV25-1	.	TRBJ2-7	TGTGCCAGCAGTGAATTATCGGAATACGAGCAGTACTTC	CASSELSEYEQYF
many	TRBV3-1/TRBV3-2	.	TRBJ1-2	TGTGCCAGCAGCCAAGGACGAGAGACAGAGAACTATGGCTACACCTTC	CASSQGRETENYGYTF
.	TRBV11-2	.	TRBJ2-1	TGTGCCAGCAGCTTATTGACGGGGTCCTACAATGAGCAGTTCTTC	CASSLLTGSYNEQFF